The 28 T cell receptor beta chains below come from one sample, sequenced in a study of blood T cell repertoires in COVID-19. Using immunoSEQ multiplex PCR, the repertoire was profiled, and TCRdb retains in-frame clones only, with some absent. The profile shows 150,000 to 200,000 clones, approximately 82% of them singletons. Sequencing was carried out using peripheral blood. All receptors derive from a man aged 65 to 85 who had recovered from COVID-19.

The rearrangement links TRBV7-9 to TRBJ2-3, with D perhaps matching TRBD1 (6 bases). Trimming left V 1 base short and J 7 bases short, with 9 bases between. The germline V gene has CDR1 SEHNR and CDR2 FQNEAQ (reference sequence). There are 13 residues in the CDR3. The CDR3 region is CASSLGGTYTQYF. CDR3 DNA sequence: TGTGCCAGCAGCTTAGGGGGGACATATACGCAGTATTTT.

The V gene is TRBV6-5, the J gene TRBJ1-2; 7 bases fit TRBD1. This CDR3 comprises 15 residues. Germline assignment: CDR1 MNHEY and CDR2 SVGAGI. V lost 5 bases and J lost 2; bases outside the gene matches: 8. DNA for the CDR3: TGTGCCAGCAGTCTCACAGGGGCGCGGAACTATGGCTACACCTTC. It specifies CASSLTGARNYGYTF.

The chain recombines TRBV11-3 with TRBJ2-1; 8 bases are shared with TRBD2. The V gene end was trimmed by 5 bases and the J gene end by 2 bases; junction bases not matched to a gene: 5. The CDR3 is 15 residues long. Germline V CDR1 and CDR2: SGHNT, YENEEA. The CDR3 is CASSPRTSTYNEQFF. For the CDR3, the DNA is TGTGCCAGCAGCCCCCGGACTAGCACCTACAATGAGCAGTTCTTC.

The chain uses TRBV5-4 and TRBJ2-7; 13 bases line up with TRBD2. The ends lost 4 bases at V and 4 bases at J; junction bases unmatched: 8. Germline loops: CDR1 SGHNT, CDR2 YYREEE (reference sequence). CDR3 length: 16 amino acids. The CDR3: CASSRTSGRGEYEQYF. As DNA, the CDR3 is TGTGCCAGCAGCCGGACTAGCGGGAGAGGGGAGTACGAGCAGTACTTC.

Regarding this clone: Other nucleotide sequences in the sample specify the same CDR3. In DNA, the CDR3 is TGTGCCAGCAGCTTAGGCAGGTCATCCTACGAGCAGTACTTC. The encoded protein is CASSLGRSSYEQYF. This sequence joins TRBV7-2 and TRBJ2-7; no reliable D call. This CDR3 contains 14 residues. Germline values: CDR1 SGHTA, CDR2 FQGNSA. V was trimmed by 1 base and J by 1 base, leaving 8 bases between them.

The chain carries TRBV7-2 and TRBJ1-1, with D tentatively TRBD1 (5 bases). The germline V gene has CDR1 SGHTA and CDR2 FQGNSA. The CDR3 sequence is 14 residues long. The germline V and J ends were trimmed by 1 base and 4 bases, with 10 bases remaining between them. The CDR3 bases are TGTGCCAGCAGCTTAGGGGGCTTGGGCACTGAAGCTTTCTTT. It encodes CASSLGGLGTEAFF.

The rearrangement joins TRBV6-1 to TRBJ2-7; D might be TRBD2 (6 bases). The CDR3 runs 15 residues. V lost 0 bases and J lost 0, with 9 bases in between. Per the germline V gene, CDR1 is MNHNS and CDR2 is SASEGT. CDR3 sequence: CASSEAGGNSYEQYF. For the CDR3, the DNA is TGTGCCAGCAGTGAAGCCGGGGGAAACTCCTACGAGCAGTACTTC.

The DNA of the CDR3 is TGTGCCAGCAGCGCGGGGGATAGGGCCTACAATGAGCAGTTCTTC. It is translated as CASSAGDRAYNEQFF. This rearrangement joins TRBV9 to TRBJ2-1; possibly TRBD2 for D (6 bases). Germline V gives CDR1 SGDLS, CDR2 YYNGEE. Trimming left V 3 bases short and J 2 bases short, with 12 bases between. This CDR3 is built from 15 residues.

The chain is built from TRBV7-3 and TRBJ2-1; TRBD2 matches 8 bases. The J segment lost 9 bases and the V segment lost 2 bases, leaving 6 bases of the junction unmatched. Germline V gene lookup returns CDR1 SGHTA and CDR2 FQGTGA. CDR3 length equals 14 residues. DNA of the CDR3: TGTGCCAGCAGCTTAGATTCCGGGAGGGCTGAGCAGTTCTTC. Translating it yields CASSLDSGRAEQFF.

This clone has a handful of counts. The chain carries TRBV6-5 and TRBJ2-6, with a tentative D call TRBD1 (5 bases). The CDR3 consists of 15 residues. Germline lookup yields CDR1 MNHEY and CDR2 SVGAGI. V shed 4 bases and J shed 0 bases, with 7 bases lying between them. CDR3 sequence: CASSFDSSGANVLTF. CDR3 DNA sequence: TGTGCCAGCAGTTTTGACAGCTCTGGGGCCAACGTCCTGACTTTC.

This clone was detected only once. A read error may produce the germline difference seen at one junction end. The genes are TRBV7-7 and TRBJ2-1; 10 nucleotides align to TRBD2. Looked up from germline, CDR1 is SSHAT and CDR2 is FNYEAQ (reference sequence). This CDR3 has 17 residues. The CDR3 DNA follows: TGTGCTAGCAGCCCAAGGGGAGGACTAGCGGCATACAATGAGCAGTTCTTC. The encoded protein is CASSPRGGLAAYNEQFF.

This clone was counted a single time. This sequence joins TRBV18 and TRBJ2-1; TRBD1 agrees at 7 bases. The V segment lost 1 base and the J segment 7 bases; nucleotides outside the gene matches: 1. The CDR3 runs 13 residues. Germline V gene data show CDR1 as KGHSH and CDR2 as LQKENI. The CDR3: CASSPQGANEQFF. The CDR3 DNA is TGTGCCAGCTCACCACAGGGGGCGAATGAGCAGTTCTTC.

The chain joins TRBV20-1 to TRBJ2-7; 9 bases line up with TRBD2. V gave up 6 bases and J gave up 2 bases; unmatched junction bases: 8. Germline V gives CDR1 DFQATT, CDR2 SNEGSKA (reference sequence). The CDR3 runs to 14 residues. CDR3 sequence (DNA): TGCAGTGCCAGTAGCGGGAGCCCTCCCTACGAGCAGTACTTC. Its translation is CSASSGSPPYEQYF.

In DNA, the CDR3 is TGTGCCAGCAGCTTAGGGTCTATGGGGCGGATAATGACAGATACGCAGTATTTT. It specifies CASSLGSMGRIMTDTQYF. The chain has TRBV7-9 and TRBJ2-3; weak D call: TRBD1 (5 bases). CDR1 and CDR2 (germline): SEHNR, FQNEAQ (reference sequence). Trimming cost V 1 base and J 3 bases, with 20 bases left between them. The CDR3 totals 18 residues. The entire variable domain, with the rest obtained from reference TRBV7-9 and TRBJ2-3, is as follows: DTGVSQNPRHKITKRGQNVTFRCDPISEHNRLYWYRQTLGQGPEFLTYFQNEAQLEKSRLLSDRFSAERPKGSFSTLEIQRTEQGDSAMYLCASSLGSMGRIMTDTQYFGPGTRLTVL.

The chain combines TRBV28 with TRBJ1-1; the D gene is possibly TRBD1 (6 bases). The CDR3 is made up of 18 amino acids. Germline-derived CDR1 and CDR2 are MDHEN and SYDVKM. V was clipped by 1 base and J by 4 bases, with 22 bases between them. For the CDR3, the DNA is TGTGCCAGCAGTTTATATCCCCGGCAGGACAGCCCTAGCACTGAAGCTTTCTTT. It translates to CASSLYPRQDSPSTEAFF. The whole variable domain, remainder taken from reference TRBV28 and TRBJ1-1, is DVKVTQSSRYLVKRTGEKVFLECVQDMDHENMFWYRQDPGLGLRLIYFSYDVKMKEKGDIPEGYSVSREKKERFSLILESASTNQTSMYLCASSLYPRQDSPSTEAFFGQGTRLTVV.

This clone was detected only a few times. The chain recombines TRBV27 with TRBJ2-3; 15 bases are shared with TRBD2. Germline V lookup: CDR1 MNHEY, CDR2 SMNVEV (reference sequence). This CDR3 is built from 16 residues. Trimming removed 5 bases from V and 10 bases from J; junction bases left unmatched: 10. Here the CDR3 DNA reads TGTGCCAGCAGTGATTGGACTAGCGGGAGGGCCGGGGCGCAGTATTTT. Translated: CASSDWTSGRAGAQYF.

The chain is built from TRBV29-1 and TRBJ1-2; 8 bases fit TRBD1. Per germline, CDR1 SQVTM and CDR2 ANQGSEA. The CDR3 has 13 residues. With 4 bases clipped from V and 8 bases from J, the junction kept 9 bases outside the gene matches. CDR3 sequence: CSVGTGRMEGYTF. Written as DNA, the CDR3 is TGCAGCGTTGGGACAGGGCGAATGGAAGGCTACACCTTC.

The rearrangement uses TRBV30 and TRBJ2-3, with D possibly matching TRBD2 (5 bases). Per germline, CDR1 GTSNPN and CDR2 SVGIG (reference sequence). Trimming stripped 4 bases from V and 2 bases from J, with 13 bases between. The length of the CDR3 is 14 residues. CDR3 DNA: TGTGCCTGGACCCTAGGGAGCACCACAGATACGCAGTATTTT. This sequence encodes CAWTLGSTTDTQYF.

This clone was seen a few times. V usage is TRBV29-1 and J usage is TRBJ2-7; D gene ambiguous. With 3 bases removed from V and 0 bases from J, the gap between germline ends came to 9 bases. Germline CDR1 reads SQVTM; CDR2 reads ANQGSEA. The CDR3 covers 13 residues. This CDR3 is CSVEGILSYEQYF. The CDR3 nucleotides read TGCAGCGTTGAGGGCATACTCTCCTACGAGCAGTACTTC.

The sample holds a few counts of this clone. The rearrangement links TRBV5-1 to TRBJ1-1; D is unclear. The germline CDR1 and CDR2 sequences are SGHRS and YFSETQ. V lost 0 bases and J 2 bases, leaving 5 bases between the germline ends. This CDR3 has 13 amino acids. CDR3 sequence (DNA): TGCGCCAGCAGCTTGGATAGTAACACTGAAGCTTTCTTT. Translated: CASSLDSNTEAFF.

V gene TRBV19 combines with J gene TRBJ2-2; D may be TRBD2 (5 bases). The CDR3 contains 12 residues. Germline CDR1 and CDR2: LNHDA and SQIVND (reference sequence). Trimming removed 7 bases from V and 6 bases from J, with 9 bases in between. In DNA, the CDR3 is TGTGCCAGTAACGGGGATTCCGGGGAGCTGTTTTTT. Its protein product is CASNGDSGELFF.

CDR3 sequence: CASSVGGEADTQYF. Written as DNA, the CDR3 is TGCGCCAGCAGCGTGGGGGGAGAAGCAGATACGCAGTATTTT. J is TRBJ2-3 and V is TRBV5-1, with D possibly TRBD2 on 6 matching bases. Germline loops: CDR1 SGHRS, CDR2 YFSETQ. This CDR3 has 14 amino acids. With 4 bases removed from V and 4 bases from J, the gap between germline ends came to 13 bases.

This sequence joins TRBV29-1 and TRBJ1-3, with no clear D. The ends were cut back, 3 bases at V and 1 base at J, with 10 bases in the middle. This CDR3 spans 14 amino acids. In germline, CDR1 is SQVTM, CDR2 ANQGSEA. As DNA, the CDR3 is TGCAGCGTTGACACGAGAGGTTCTGGAAACACCATATATTTT. It codes for CSVDTRGSGNTIYF.

About this clone itself: The sample has other DNA sequences that encode this CDR3 too. CDR3 region: CASSLRQGGTEAFF. The DNA for the CDR3 is TGTGCCAGCAGCCTCAGACAGGGCGGCACTGAAGCTTTCTTT. The chain links TRBV3-1 (or the pseudogene TRBV3-2) to TRBJ1-1; 7 bases match TRBD1. The CDR3 totals 14 residues. Per the germline V gene, CDR1 is LGHDT and CDR2 is YNNKEL (reference sequence). With V trimmed by 4 bases and J by 4 bases, 6 bases remained unmatched.

This chain joins TRBV10-3 and TRBJ1-2; 7 bases fit TRBD1. Germline CDR1 ENHRY, CDR2 SYGVKD. The CDR3 covers 15 residues. The V and J ends lost 4 bases and 2 bases, in that order; junction bases with no gene match: 7. CDR3: CAISGGQSKNYGYTF. The CDR3 bases are TGTGCCATCAGTGGGGGACAGTCTAAGAACTATGGCTACACCTTC.

The chain recombines TRBV2 with TRBJ2-7; 12 bases align to TRBD2. The CDR3 has 15 amino acids. Germline values: CDR1 SNHLY, CDR2 FYNNEI. V shed 3 bases, J shed 4 bases, and the junction held 4 bases outside the gene matches. The CDR3 nucleotides are TGTGCCAGCAGTGAGTTGACTAGCGGGAGATACGAGCAGTACTTC. The encoded protein is CASSELTSGRYEQYF.

The chain has TRBV18 and TRBJ2-2, with TRBD1 matching 11 bases. CDR1 KGHSH and CDR2 LQKENI come from the germline V gene. The CDR3 has 16 residues. V was clipped by 4 bases and J by 3 bases; unmatched bases: 4. The DNA for the CDR3 is TGTGCCAGCTCACTCGGACAGGGGGCTGACACCGGGGAGCTGTTTTTT. It codes for CASSLGQGADTGELFF.

This chain uses TRBV7-2 with TRBJ2-4, with TRBD2 matching over 8 bases. The CDR3 spans 15 residues. Looked up from germline, CDR1 is SGHTA and CDR2 is FQGNSA. With 0 bases clipped from V and 9 bases from J, the junction kept 7 bases outside the gene matches. The CDR3 DNA reads as TGTGCCAGCAGCTTAGCAGGACTAGCCAGTGCCATTCAGTACTTC. Protein: CASSLAGLASAIQYF.